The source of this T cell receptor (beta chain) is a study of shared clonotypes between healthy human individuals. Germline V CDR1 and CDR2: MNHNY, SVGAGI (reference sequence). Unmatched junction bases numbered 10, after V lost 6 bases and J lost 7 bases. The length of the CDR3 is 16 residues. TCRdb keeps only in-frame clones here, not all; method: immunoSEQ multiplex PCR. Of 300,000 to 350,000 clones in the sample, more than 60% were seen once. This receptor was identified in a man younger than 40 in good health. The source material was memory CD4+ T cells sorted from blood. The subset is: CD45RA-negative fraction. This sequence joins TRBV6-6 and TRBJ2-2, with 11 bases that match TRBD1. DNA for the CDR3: TGTGCCAGCAGAAATCCGGGACAGGGGGTGGTCGGGGAGCTGTTTTTT. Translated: CASRNPGQGVVGELFF.